These T cell receptor beta chains were read from a single sample in a study of T cells in Graves' hyperthyroidism and ophthalmopathy. TCRdb reprocessed the multiplex PCR reads via MiXCR and lists one record per CDR3 protein. The profile shows 500,000 to 600,000 distinct CDR3 sequences, 15% to 20% of them singletons. Sequenced material: blood. These receptors all come from a man in his forties with Graves' ophthalmopathy. The CDR3 runs from the conserved cysteine through the conserved F or W. The D gene is left open where the match is weak. Clone size, where shown, is once, few, many, or a class for clones that have expanded.

size | J | D | V | DNA | CDR3
many | TRBJ1-5 | TRBD1 | TRBV30 | TGTGCCTGGAGTCCCCTTGGACAGGGAGCTAATCAGCCCCAGCATTTT | CAWSPLGQGANQPQHF
many | TRBJ2-1 | . | TRBV20-1 | TGCAGTGCTAGAGCCAGGACAGAGAAGTACAATGAGCAGTTCTTC | CSARARTEKYNEQFF
. | TRBJ1-5 | . | TRBV24-1 | TGTGCCACCAGTGGCCAGGAGAGTAATCAGCCCCAGCATTTT | CATSGQESNQPQHF
few | TRBJ2-5 | TRBD1 | TRBV6-2/TRBV6-3 | TGTGCCTCGCACAGGACAGGGGGCGCGGGGATTGAGGAGACCCAGTACTTC | CASHRTGGAGIEETQYF
. | TRBJ1-2 | TRBD1 | TRBV10-3 | TGTGCCATCAGTAAGCCAAGTGGGACAGGGGGAAATGGCTACACCTTC | CAISKPSGTGGNGYTF
few | TRBJ2-3 | . | TRBV5-1 | TGCGCCAGCAGCTTCCCTGGACTCCGCACAGATACGCAGTATTTT | CASSFPGLRTDTQYF
few | TRBJ2-5 | . | TRBV6-1 | TGTGCCAGCAGGGAAATAAGAGAGACCCAGTACTTC | CASREIRETQYF
many | TRBJ1-2 | TRBD1 | TRBV6-1 | TGTGCCAGCAGTACCGGGACAGCCTATGGCTACACCTTC | CASSTGTAYGYTF
. | TRBJ1-1 | . | TRBV30 | TGTGCCTGGAGTGTACCGAGAGGGATCGCTGCGAGGGCTGAAGCTTTCTTT | CAWSVPRGIAARAEAFF
. | TRBJ2-7 | . | TRBV5-6 | TGTGCCAGCAGCCCCAGGGGGGGGGCAGGCGAGCAGTACTTC | CASSPRGGAGEQYF
. | TRBJ2-2 | TRBD1 | TRBV18 | TGTGCCAGCTCACCGGGACAGACGAACACCGGGGAGCTGTTTTTT | CASSPGQTNTGELFF
few | TRBJ2-7 | . | TRBV30 | TGTGCCTGGAGCTCCGGGAGCAACTACGAGCAGTACTTC | CAWSSGSNYEQYF
few | TRBJ2-5 | . | TRBV7-2 | TGTGCCAGCAAACCGAGTGGGAGGCGCCAAGAGACCCAGTACTTC | CASKPSGRRQETQYF
many | TRBJ2-5 | . | TRBV20-1 | TGCAGTGCTTCCGACTGGGAGACCCAGTACTTC | CSASDWETQYF
many | TRBJ2-5 | . | TRBV7-8 | TGTGCCACCATGGGAGGGGGCCAAGAGACCCAGTACTTC | CATMGGGQETQYF
. | TRBJ2-3 | TRBD2 | TRBV10-3 | TGTGCCATCAGTGATTTAAGCGGGAGGGCCATAGATACGCAGTATTTT | CAISDLSGRAIDTQYF
. | TRBJ2-7 | . | TRBV13 | TGTGCCAGCAGCCCCCCCGTAGGGACCTCCTACGAGCAGTACTTC | CASSPPVGTSYEQYF
many | TRBJ1-1 | . | TRBV3-1 | TGTGCCAGCAGCCAAGATTATTCAAGGAAACTGAACACTGAAGCTTTCTTT | CASSQDYSRKLNTEAFF
. | TRBJ2-3 | TRBD2 | TRBV7-2 | TGTGCCAGCCGTCGGCGGGGGGGCCAGGGAGATACGCAGTATTTT | CASRRRGGQGDTQYF
. | TRBJ1-5 | . | TRBV6-1 | TGTGCCAGCAGAGGTATGGGGGGTCGCAATCAGCCCCAGCATTTT | CASRGMGGRNQPQHF
. | TRBJ1-2 | . | TRBV7-8 | TGTGCCAGCAGTGAAGCGCAGAAGGGGTCCAGCTATGGCTACACCTTC | CASSEAQKGSSYGYTF
many | TRBJ1-1 | . | TRBV28 | TGTGCCAGCAGTTTAGAGTCCCGGCTCCTAAATATGAACACTGAAGCTTTCTTT | CASSLESRLLNMNTEAFF
. | TRBJ2-3 | TRBD2 | TRBV9 | TGTGCCAGCAGCGTAGCAGGAGGGACTAGCGGCCGCGGTGGTACAGATACGCAGTATTTT | CASSVAGGTSGRGGTDTQYF
. | TRBJ2-7 | TRBD2 | TRBV20-1 | TGCAGTGCCCCCGCCCCACTACTAGCGGGAGGGTTCTCGGGCGAGCAGTACTTC | CSAPAPLLAGGFSGEQYF
. | TRBJ2-1 | TRBD2 | TRBV7-8 | TGTGCCAGCAGCTCCCGACTAGCGGGGGGGCGGGATGAGCAGTTCTTC | CASSSRLAGGRDEQFF
many | TRBJ1-6 | TRBD1 | TRBV5-1 | TGCGCCAGCAGGGCTCAGGGGGGTGGATATTCACCCCTCCACTTT | CASRAQGGGYSPLHF
. | TRBJ2-1 | TRBD1 | TRBV12-3/TRBV12-4 | TGTGCCAGCAGACTGGGACAGATTAATGAGCAGTTCTTC | CASRLGQINEQFF
many | TRBJ2-1 | TRBD1 | TRBV29-1 | TGCAGCGCACAGGGGTACAATGAGCAGTTCTTC | CSAQGYNEQFF
many | TRBJ2-1 | . | TRBV11-2 | TGTGCCAGCAGCGAACGGCGGGACCCTGCAATGTACAATGAGCAGTTCTTC | CASSERRDPAMYNEQFF
many | TRBJ1-1 | . | TRBV3-1 | TGTGCCAGCAGCCAAGGAGGAGGGCCCCGAGGGGCTGAAGCTTTCTTT | CASSQGGGPRGAEAFF
. | TRBJ1-1 | . | TRBV10-3 | TGTGCCATCAGTGGGGGTGGGGGCAGTATGAACACTGAAGCTTTCTTT | CAISGGGGSMNTEAFF
many | TRBJ1-4 | . | TRBV2 | TGTGCCAGCAGTGCGACTAATGAAAAACTGTTTTTT | CASSATNEKLFF
few | TRBJ2-1 | . | TRBV3-1 | TGTGCCAGCAGCCAAGGCCGGGGGCAGTTCTTC | CASSQGRGQFF
few | TRBJ1-1 | . | TRBV6-1 | TGTGCCAGCAGTTCACCCCGGGGCAACACTGAAGCTTTCTTT | CASSSPRGNTEAFF
. | TRBJ1-4 | . | TRBV2 | TGTGCCAGCGCAGCAGGGTTGGGTAATGAAAAACTGTTTTTT | CASAAGLGNEKLFF